What follows are 13 T cell receptor beta chains derived from one specimen sequenced in a study of CXCR3-negative and CXCR3-positive naive CD8 T cells. TRB cDNA libraries were made by UMI-labeled 5' RACE. TCRdb reprocessed the 5' RACE reads and reports one entry per CDR3 protein, with no DNA. The ten most abundant clones cover about 1.5% of a sample with several thousand distinct CDR3 sequences. Sequenced: naive CXCR3- CD8+ T cells from blood. Subset indicated: CD45RO-CCR7+CD27+CD95- naive CD8+ T cells lacking CXCR3 (TNR3-). The receptors come from a human donor in good health. Some clones in this sample may be carry-over from other donors' samples.

Judged by frequency, this clonotype is medium-sized (0.01 to 0.1%). The chain employs TRBV7-2 and TRBJ2-5. Germline V CDR1 and CDR2: SGHTA, FQGNSA. This CDR3 region has 14 residues. Here the CDR3 reads CASRFTGYQETQYF.

This clonotype registers medium-sized (0.01 to 0.1%) by frequency. The chain recombines TRBV7-2 with TRBJ2-5; checking the TCRdb D call of TRBD1 is not possible without DNA. This CDR3 is built from 13 residues. The germline CDR1 and CDR2 sequences are SGHTA and FQGNSA. The CDR3 here is CASSPLGRETQYF.

The chain has TRBV29-1 and TRBJ2-1. Germline-derived CDR1 and CDR2 are SQVTM and ANQGSEA. This CDR3 comprises 13 residues. This CDR3 is CSVDWYGRDEQFF.

The chain recombines TRBV9 with TRBJ2-7; TCRdb calls TRBD2, which cannot be checked without DNA. Germline V gene lookup returns CDR1 SGDLS and CDR2 YYNGEE. The CDR3 is 14 amino acids. CDR3 protein: CASSVEIVGYEQYF.

The rearrangement joins TRBV29-1 to TRBJ1-5; TCRdb reports TRBD1, a call that lacks DNA to check it against. The CDR3 length is 15 residues. CDR1 is SQVTM, CDR2 ANQGSEA, per germline. CDR3 in amino acids: CSPGGPGGGNQPQHF.

Measured by frequency, this clonotype is medium-sized. The chain links TRBV29-1 to TRBJ2-1; with no DNA, the TCRdb D assignment of TRBD2 cannot be verified. The CDR3 totals 14 residues. CDR1 and CDR2 (germline): SQVTM, ANQGSEA. The CDR3 spells CSAGRTSDHNEQFF.

This clonotype is deemed medium-sized by its frequency. The genes are TRBV4-2 and TRBJ2-7; as DNA is missing, the TRBD2 call by TCRdb cannot be tested. The CDR3 sequence is 15 residues long. Germline lookup yields CDR1 LGHNA and CDR2 YNFKEQ. The CDR3 loop is CASSLTLAGEVEQYF.

The chain uses TRBV6-5 and TRBJ1-4. CDR1 and CDR2 (germline): MNHEY, SVGAGI. CDR3 length: 13 amino acids. The CDR3 protein is CASSYSRLEKLFF.

This clonotype is classed as medium-sized by frequency. V is TRBV7-9 and J is TRBJ2-3; TCRdb's D call of TRBD2 is untestable without DNA. Germline V CDR1 and CDR2: SEHNR, FQNEAQ (reference sequence). The CDR3 runs to 16 residues. CDR3 amino acids: CASRGGGSGKLNTQYF. Full variable domain (outside the CDR3, taken from reference TRBV7-9 and TRBJ2-3): DTGVSQNPRHKITKRGQNVTFRCDPISEHNRLYWYRQTLGQGPEFLTYFQNEAQLEKSRLLSDRFSAERPKGSFSTLEIQRTEQGDSAMYLCASRGGGSGKLNTQYFGPGTRLTVL.

V is TRBV6-2 or TRBV6-3 and J is TRBJ1-1; as DNA is missing, the TRBD1 call by TCRdb cannot be tested. Germline V gives CDR1 MNHEY, CDR2 SVGEGT. The CDR3 is made up of 13 amino acids. The CDR3 here is CASRLGQNTEAFF.

This clonotype registers medium-sized by frequency. V gene TRBV4-1 combines with J gene TRBJ2-1. The CDR3 consists of 13 residues. CDR1 and CDR2 (germline): MGHRA, YSYEKL. The CDR3 reads CASSHPTDAWAFF.

Considering frequency, this clonotype is medium-sized. V usage is TRBV27 and J usage is TRBJ2-4; the D call from TCRdb, TRBD1, cannot be confirmed without DNA. CDR1 is MNHEY, CDR2 SMNVEV, per germline (reference sequence). CDR3 length equals 14 residues. The CDR3 here is CASSLLGGGAIQYF.

J is TRBJ2-7 and V is TRBV29-1; TCRdb's D call of TRBD1 is untestable without DNA. Per germline, CDR1 SQVTM and CDR2 ANQGSEA. CDR3 length: 13 residues. This CDR3 reads CSVGQGASYEQYF.